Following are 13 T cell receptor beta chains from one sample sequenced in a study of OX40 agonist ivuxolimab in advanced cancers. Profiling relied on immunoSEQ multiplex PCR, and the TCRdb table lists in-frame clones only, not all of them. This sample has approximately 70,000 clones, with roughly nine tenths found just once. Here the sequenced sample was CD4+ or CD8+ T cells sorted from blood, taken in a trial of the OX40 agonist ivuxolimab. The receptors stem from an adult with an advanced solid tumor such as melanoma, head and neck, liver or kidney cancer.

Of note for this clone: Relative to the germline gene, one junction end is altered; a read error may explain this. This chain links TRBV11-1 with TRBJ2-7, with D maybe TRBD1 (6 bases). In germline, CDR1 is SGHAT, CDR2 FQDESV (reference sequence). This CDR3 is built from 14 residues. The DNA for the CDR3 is TGTGCCAGCGGCTTACGACAGGACGACTACGAGCAGTACTTC. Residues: CASGLRQDDYEQYF. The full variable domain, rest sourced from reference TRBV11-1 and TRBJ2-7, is EAEVAQSPRYKITEKSQAVAFWCDPISGHATLYWYRQILGQGPELLVQFQDESVVDDSQLPKDRFSAERLKGVDSTLKIQPAELGDSAMYLCASGLRQDDYEQYFGPGTRLTVT.

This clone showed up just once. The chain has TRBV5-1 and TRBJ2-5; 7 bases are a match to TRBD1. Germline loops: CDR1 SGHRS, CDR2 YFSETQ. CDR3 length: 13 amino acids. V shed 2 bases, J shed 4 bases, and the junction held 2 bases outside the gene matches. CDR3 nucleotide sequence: TGCGCCAGCAGCTTAGGGGGCGGAGAGACCCAGTACTTC. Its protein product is CASSLGGGETQYF.

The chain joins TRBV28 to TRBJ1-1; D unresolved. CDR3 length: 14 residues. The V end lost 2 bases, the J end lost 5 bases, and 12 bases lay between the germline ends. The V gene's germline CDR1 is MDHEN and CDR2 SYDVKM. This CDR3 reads CASSLAGRETEAFF. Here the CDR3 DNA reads TGTGCCAGCAGTTTAGCTGGGAGGGAGACTGAAGCTTTCTTT. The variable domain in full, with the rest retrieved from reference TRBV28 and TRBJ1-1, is DVKVTQSSRYLVKRTGEKVFLECVQDMDHENMFWYRQDPGLGLRLIYFSYDVKMKEKGDIPEGYSVSREKKERFSLILESASTNQTSMYLCASSLAGRETEAFFGQGTRLTVV.

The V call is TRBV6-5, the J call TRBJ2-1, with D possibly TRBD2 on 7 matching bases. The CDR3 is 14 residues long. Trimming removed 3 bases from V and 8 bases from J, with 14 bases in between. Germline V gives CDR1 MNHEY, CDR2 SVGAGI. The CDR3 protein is CASSYGGGPHEQFF. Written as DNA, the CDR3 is TGTGCCAGCAGTTATGGGGGGGGCCCACATGAGCAGTTCTTC.

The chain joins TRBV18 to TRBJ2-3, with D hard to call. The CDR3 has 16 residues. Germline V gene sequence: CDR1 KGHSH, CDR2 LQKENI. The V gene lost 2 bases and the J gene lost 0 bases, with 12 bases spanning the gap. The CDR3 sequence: CASSPLGPPSTDTQYF. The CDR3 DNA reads TGTGCCAGCTCACCATTAGGGCCTCCAAGCACAGATACGCAGTATTTT.

The CDR3 loop reads CASSFSGGAYEQYF. The CDR3 DNA reads as TGTGCCAGCAGCTTTAGCGGGGGGGCTTACGAGCAGTACTTC. The chain has TRBV7-2 and TRBJ2-5; 11 nucleotides match TRBD2. The end of the DNA fits TRBJ2-7 better, so the J call may be wrong. This CDR3 is 14 amino acids long. Germline V gives CDR1 SGHTA, CDR2 FQGNSA.

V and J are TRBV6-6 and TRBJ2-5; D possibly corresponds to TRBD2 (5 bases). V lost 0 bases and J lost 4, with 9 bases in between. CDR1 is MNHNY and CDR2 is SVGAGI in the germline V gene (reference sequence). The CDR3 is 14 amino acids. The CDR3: CASSYSNRGETQYF. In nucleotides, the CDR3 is TGTGCCAGCAGTTACTCGAACCGGGGAGAGACCCAGTACTTC.

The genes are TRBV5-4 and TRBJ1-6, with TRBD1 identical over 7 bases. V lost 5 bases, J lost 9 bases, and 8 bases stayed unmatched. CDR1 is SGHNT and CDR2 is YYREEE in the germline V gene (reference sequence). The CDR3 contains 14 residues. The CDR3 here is CASSWDRGGSPLHF. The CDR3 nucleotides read TGTGCCAGCAGTTGGGACAGAGGCGGTTCACCCCTCCACTTT.

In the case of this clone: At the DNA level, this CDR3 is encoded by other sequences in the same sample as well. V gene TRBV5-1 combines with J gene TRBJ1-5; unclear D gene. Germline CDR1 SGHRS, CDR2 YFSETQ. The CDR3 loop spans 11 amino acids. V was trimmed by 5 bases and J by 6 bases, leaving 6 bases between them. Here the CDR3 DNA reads TGCGCCAGCAGAATTGTTCAGCCCCAGCATTTT. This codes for CASRIVQPQHF.

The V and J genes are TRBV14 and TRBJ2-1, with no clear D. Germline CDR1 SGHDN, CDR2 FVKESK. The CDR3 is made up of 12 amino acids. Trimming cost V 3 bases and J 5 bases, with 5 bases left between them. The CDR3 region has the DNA TGTGCCAGCAGCCACTGGGACAATGAGCAGTTCTTC. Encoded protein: CASSHWDNEQFF.

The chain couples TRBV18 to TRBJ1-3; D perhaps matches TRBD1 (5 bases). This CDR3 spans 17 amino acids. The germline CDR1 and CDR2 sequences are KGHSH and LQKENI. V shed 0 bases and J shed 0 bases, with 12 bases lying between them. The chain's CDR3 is CASSPPFGDSSGNTIYF. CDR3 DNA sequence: TGTGCCAGCTCACCACCATTTGGGGACTCCTCTGGAAACACCATATATTTT.

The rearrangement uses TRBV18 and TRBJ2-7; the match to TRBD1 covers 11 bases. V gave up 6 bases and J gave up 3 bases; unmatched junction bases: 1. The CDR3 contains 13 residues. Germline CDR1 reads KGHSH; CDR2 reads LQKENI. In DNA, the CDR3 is TGTGCCAGCTCCGGGACAGGGGGCTACGAGCAGTACTTC. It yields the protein CASSGTGGYEQYF.

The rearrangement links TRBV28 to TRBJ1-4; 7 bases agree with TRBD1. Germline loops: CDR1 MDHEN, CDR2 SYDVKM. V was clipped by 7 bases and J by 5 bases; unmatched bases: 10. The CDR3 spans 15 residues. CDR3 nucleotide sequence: TGTGCCAGCACAGGACAGGACGGGACGAATGAAAAACTGTTTTTT. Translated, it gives CASTGQDGTNEKLFF. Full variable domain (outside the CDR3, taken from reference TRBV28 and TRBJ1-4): DVKVTQSSRYLVKRTGEKVFLECVQDMDHENMFWYRQDPGLGLRLIYFSYDVKMKEKGDIPEGYSVSREKKERFSLILESASTNQTSMYLCASTGQDGTNEKLFFGSGTQLSVL.